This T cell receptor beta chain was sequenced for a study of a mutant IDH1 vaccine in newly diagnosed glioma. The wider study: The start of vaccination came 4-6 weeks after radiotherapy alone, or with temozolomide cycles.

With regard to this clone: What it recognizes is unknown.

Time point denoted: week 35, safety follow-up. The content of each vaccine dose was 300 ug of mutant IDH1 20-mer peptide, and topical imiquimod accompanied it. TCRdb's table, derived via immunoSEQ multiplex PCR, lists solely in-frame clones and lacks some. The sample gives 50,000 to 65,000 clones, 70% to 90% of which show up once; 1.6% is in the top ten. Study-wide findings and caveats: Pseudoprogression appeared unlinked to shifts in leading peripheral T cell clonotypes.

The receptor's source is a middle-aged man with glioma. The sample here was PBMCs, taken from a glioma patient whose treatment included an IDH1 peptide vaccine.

CDR3 nucleotide sequence: TGTGCCAGCAGCTTAAATGAGAGAGATACGCAGTATTTT. This gives the protein CASSLNERDTQYF. V usage is TRBV7-3 and J usage is TRBJ2-3; no clear D. Germline CDR1 reads SGHTA; CDR2 reads FQGTGA. This CDR3 has 13 residues. The V gene lost 1 base and the J gene lost 5 bases, with 7 bases spanning the gap. The full variable domain, with the rest looked up from reference TRBV7-3 and TRBJ2-3, is GAGVSQTPSNKVTEKGKYVELRCDPISGHTALYWYRQSLGQGPEFLIYFQGTGAADDSGLPNDRFFAVRPEGSVSTLKIQRTERGDSAVYLCASSLNERDTQYFGPGTRLTVL.